The clone carrying this T cell receptor (beta chain) was seen a few times. Its antigen is as yet unknown. This sample was included in a study of response to subunit inactivated influenza vaccine. Germline loops: CDR1 SNHLY, CDR2 FYNNEI. Trimming cost V 5 bases and J 2 bases, with 7 bases left between them. This CDR3 is 13 amino acids long. TCRdb re-called the RT-PCR reads with MiXCR, one entry per CDR3 protein. The sample holds about 310,000 distinct CDR3 sequences, 20% to 25% seen once. Study outcomes and limitations: It was suggested by the authors that few new T cells are recruited by each seasonal influenza vaccination.

The rearrangement links TRBV2 to TRBJ1-3; D gene ambiguous. The starting material was PBMCs from blood, obtained about 20 months after vaccination. The sequence came from a man aged 50-75 years who received an inactivated influenza vaccine. CDR3 sequence reads: CASSQAAGNTIYF. In DNA, the CDR3 is TGTGCCAGCAGTCAGGCTGCTGGAAACACCATATATTTT.